This T cell receptor (beta chain) is from a study of T cells in Graves' hyperthyroidism and ophthalmopathy. Study at large: Before any treatment, at initial diagnosis, peripheral blood was collected.

The CDR3 is made up of 12 amino acids. Germline CDR1 is MDHEN and CDR2 is SYDVKM. V lost 7 bases to trimming and J lost 3 bases, with 10 bases between them. The hyperthyroidism was newly diagnosed and had lasted under 2 months; the patients were aged 18 to 65. The CDR3 regions of TCR beta were amplified from RNA transcripts. HTBI primers were used for first-round RT-PCR of the TCR CDR3. Each CDR3 protein gets one entry after TCRdb re-called the multiplex PCR reads with MiXCR. The sample lists 300,000 to 350,000 distinct CDR3 sequences, roughly 18% occurring once. Sequencing was carried out using blood. The TCR sequence derives from a woman aged 50 to 60 with Graves' hyperthyroidism. This sequence joins TRBV28 and TRBJ2-7; a possible D gene is TRBD2 (5 bases). The CDR3, as DNA: TGTGCCAGCACCTTCGGGGACTACGAGCAGTACTTC. Amino acids: CASTFGDYEQYF.